This TCR beta chain originates from a study of regulatory T cells in long-lasting Graves disease. This sample's time point: newly diagnosed GD, antithyroid drugs for less than 3 months. RNA isolated from PBMCs was used to make the TCR library. Trimming removed 3 bases from V and 2 bases from J, with 12 bases in between. The germline V gene has CDR1 SGDLS and CDR2 YYNGEE. This CDR3 has 14 amino acids. Building the TCR beta libraries relied on iRepertoire HTBI primers, and CDR3 regions underwent Arm-PCR. MiXCR was run by TCRdb on the multiplex PCR reads, yielding one entry per CDR3 protein. This sample carries roughly 560,000 distinct CDR3 sequences, about 16% of them seen once, and the ten largest clones take around 25%. This clonotype was observed a single time. The same specimen was also included in a second study, on T cells in Graves' hyperthyroidism and ophthalmopathy.

The TCR sequence derives from a woman aged 35 to 59 with Graves disease. The rearrangement links TRBV9 to TRBJ2-7; D is unclear. Sequenced material: peripheral blood mononuclear cells (PBMCs), taken at new diagnosis, from a patient treated with antithyroid drugs. As DNA, the CDR3 is TGTGCCAGCAGCGGCCTGGACGGAGCCTACGAGCAGTACTTC. Translation gives CASSGLDGAYEQYF.